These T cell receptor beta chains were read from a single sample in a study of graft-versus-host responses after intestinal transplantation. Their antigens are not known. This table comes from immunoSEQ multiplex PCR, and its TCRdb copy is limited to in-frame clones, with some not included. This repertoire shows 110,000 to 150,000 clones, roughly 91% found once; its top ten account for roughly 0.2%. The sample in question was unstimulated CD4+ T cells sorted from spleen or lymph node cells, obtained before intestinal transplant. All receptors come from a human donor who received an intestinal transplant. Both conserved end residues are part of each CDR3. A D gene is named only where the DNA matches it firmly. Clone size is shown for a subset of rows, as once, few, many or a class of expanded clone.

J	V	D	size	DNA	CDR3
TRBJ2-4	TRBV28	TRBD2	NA	TGTGCCAGCTCCGATAGCGGGAGCCTGTACATTCAGTACTTC	CASSDSGSLYIQYF
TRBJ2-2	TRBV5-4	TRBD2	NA	TGTGCCAGCAGCATGGGACTAGCGGGAGGAGTTGGCGGGGAGCTGTTTTTT	CASSMGLAGGVGGELFF
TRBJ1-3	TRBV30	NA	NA	TGTGCCTGCGACAGGTCTGGAAACACCATATATTTT	CACDRSGNTIYF
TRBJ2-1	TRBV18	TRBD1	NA	TGTGCCAGCTCACCGACGGCAGGGGGCTGGGATGAGCAGTTCTTC	CASSPTAGGWDEQFF
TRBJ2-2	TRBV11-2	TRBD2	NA	TGTGCCAGCAGTAGCGGGAGGTGGACCGGGGAGCTGTTTTTT	CASSSGRWTGELFF
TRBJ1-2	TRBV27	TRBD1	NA	TGTGCCAGCCACCGGACAGGCATGGATGGCTACACCTTC	CASHRTGMDGYTF
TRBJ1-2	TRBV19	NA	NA	TGTGCCAGTAGTAGGCTGGGTTTCTATGGCTACACCTTC	CASSRLGFYGYTF
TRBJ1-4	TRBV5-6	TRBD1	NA	TGTGCCAGCAGCCAGGACAGGGGAGGGGAAAAACTGTTTTTT	CASSQDRGGEKLFF
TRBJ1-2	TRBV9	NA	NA	TGTGCCAGCAGCCTCAACTATGGCTACACCTTC	CASSLNYGYTF
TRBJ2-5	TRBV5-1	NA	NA	TGCGCCAGCAGCCGCGGACTACAAGACCGTTTGGAGACCCAGTACTTC	CASSRGLQDRLETQYF
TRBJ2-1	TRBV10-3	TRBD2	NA	TGTGCCATCAGTGAGTCGGGACTAGCGGGAGGGCCAGGATCCTACAATGAGCAGTTCTTC	CAISESGLAGGPGSYNEQFF
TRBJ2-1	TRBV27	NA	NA	TGTGCCAGCAGTTTTTCCCAGGGGAATGAGCAGTTCTTC	CASSFSQGNEQFF
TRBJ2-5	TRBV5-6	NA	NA	TGTGCCAGCAGCCTATACGGCGGTGAGACCCAGTACTTC	CASSLYGGETQYF
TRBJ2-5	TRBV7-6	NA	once	TGTGCCAGCAGCGACAAAACCACAGGGACGGGAGAGACCCAGTACTTC	CASSDKTTGTGETQYF
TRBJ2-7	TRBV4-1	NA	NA	TGCGCCAGCAGCCAAGCCGACTCGGAATACTACGAGCAGTACTTC	CASSQADSEYYEQYF
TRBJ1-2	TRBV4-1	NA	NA	TGCGCCAGCAGCGATAAACACGGTTTGGTGAGCTATGGCTACACCTTC	CASSDKHGLVSYGYTF
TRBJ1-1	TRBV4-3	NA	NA	TGCGCCAGCAGCCAAGGGGGAGCGGGGGCTGCTGAAGCTTTCTTT	CASSQGGAGAAEAFF
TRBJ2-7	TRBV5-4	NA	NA	TGTGCCAGCAGCTTGCCGGGGGCCCACGAGCAGTACTTC	CASSLPGAHEQYF
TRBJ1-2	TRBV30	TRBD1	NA	TGTGCCTGGAGTGTAGGGGACAGGGGCTACACCTTC	CAWSVGDRGYTF
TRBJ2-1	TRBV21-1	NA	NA	TGTGCCACCTCCAGGGTCGGCTCCTACAATGAGCAGTTCTTC	CATSRVGSYNEQFF
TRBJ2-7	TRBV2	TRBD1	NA	TGTGCCAGCTGGGGACAGGCCTACGAGCAGTACTTC	CASWGQAYEQYF
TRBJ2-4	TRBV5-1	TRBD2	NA	TGCGCCAGCAGCTTGGATGAGTTGCGACTAGCGGGTTACAAAAACATTCAGTACTTC	CASSLDELRLAGYKNIQYF
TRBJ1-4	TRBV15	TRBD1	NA	TGTGCCACCAGCAGAGGACAGGGCGCAAAACTGTTTTTT	CATSRGQGAKLFF
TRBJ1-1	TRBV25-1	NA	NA	TGTGCCAGCAGTGGACTAGGACGGATGAACACTGAAGCTTTCTTT	CASSGLGRMNTEAFF
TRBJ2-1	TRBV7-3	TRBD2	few	TGTGCCAGCAGCCCCCTTCACCCACTAGCGGGAATCTACAATGAGCAGTTCTTC	CASSPLHPLAGIYNEQFF
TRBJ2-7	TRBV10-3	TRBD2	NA	TGTGCCATCAGTGAGTCGATGGGGACTAGCGGGAGTGCCGAGCAGTACTTC	CAISESMGTSGSAEQYF
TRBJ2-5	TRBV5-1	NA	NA	TGCGCCAGCAGCTGGCTAGGGGAGACCCAGTACTTC	CASSWLGETQYF
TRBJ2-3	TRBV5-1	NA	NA	TGCGCCAGCAGCTTGGAGGCTGTCGGCGGAACAGATACGCAGTATTTT	CASSLEAVGGTDTQYF
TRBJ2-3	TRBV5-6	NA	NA	TGTGCCAGCAGCTTGAAGGGCCCAGATACGCAGTATTTT	CASSLKGPDTQYF
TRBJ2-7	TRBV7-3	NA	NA	TGTGCCAGCTCCTTAGGATCTAAAGGAAATTACGAGCAGTACTTC	CASSLGSKGNYEQYF
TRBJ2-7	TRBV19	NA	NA	TGTGCCAGTAGTATAGGGGTCCAGGGCTACGAGCAGTACTTC	CASSIGVQGYEQYF
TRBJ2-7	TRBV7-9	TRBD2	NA	TGTGCCAGCAGCTCGTCTAGCGGGAGAACCTACGAGCAGTACTTC	CASSSSSGRTYEQYF
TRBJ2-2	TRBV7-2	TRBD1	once	TGTGCCAGCAGCATCAACGGACAGGGAGTCACCGGGGAGCTGTTTTTT	CASSINGQGVTGELFF
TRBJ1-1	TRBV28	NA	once	TGTGCCAGCAGTTTACCGGGGGCCAGGCCACTCGAAGCTTTCTTT	CASSLPGARPLEAFF
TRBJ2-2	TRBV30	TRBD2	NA	TGTGCCTGGAGGGGACTAGCGGACGCGAACACCGGGGAGCTGTTTTTT	CAWRGLADANTGELFF
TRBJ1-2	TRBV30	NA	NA	TGTGCCTGGAGTGTAATTGCTAACTATGGCTACACCTTC	CAWSVIANYGYTF
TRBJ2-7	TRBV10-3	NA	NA	TGTGCCATCAGTGGGTCACAGGGCTACGAGCAGTACTTC	CAISGSQGYEQYF
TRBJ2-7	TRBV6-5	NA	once	TGTGCCAGCAGGGAGGGGGGATATGGCGAGCAGTACTTC	CASREGGYGEQYF
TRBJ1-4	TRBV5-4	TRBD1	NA	TGTGCCAGCAGCCCAGGGACAGGGCGGGAAAAACTGTTTTTT	CASSPGTGREKLFF
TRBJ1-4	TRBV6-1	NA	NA	TGTGCCAGCAGAACAGGGACAACTAATGAAAAACTGTTTTTT	CASRTGTTNEKLFF
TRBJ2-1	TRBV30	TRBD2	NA	TGTGCCTGGAGTGTACCGGGAGGTCGCTCCTACAATGAGCAGTTCTTC	CAWSVPGGRSYNEQFF
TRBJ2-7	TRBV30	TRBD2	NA	TGTGCCTGGAGTGTGGGGACTAGCGGGGCCTACGAGCAGTACTTC	CAWSVGTSGAYEQYF
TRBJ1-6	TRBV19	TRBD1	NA	TGTGCCAGTAGTCCAAAGGACAGGGGTGGGTCACCCCTCCACTTT	CASSPKDRGGSPLHF
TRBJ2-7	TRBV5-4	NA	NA	TGTGCCAGCAGCTTGGAGTTGGGGGTCCACGAGCAGTACTTC	CASSLELGVHEQYF